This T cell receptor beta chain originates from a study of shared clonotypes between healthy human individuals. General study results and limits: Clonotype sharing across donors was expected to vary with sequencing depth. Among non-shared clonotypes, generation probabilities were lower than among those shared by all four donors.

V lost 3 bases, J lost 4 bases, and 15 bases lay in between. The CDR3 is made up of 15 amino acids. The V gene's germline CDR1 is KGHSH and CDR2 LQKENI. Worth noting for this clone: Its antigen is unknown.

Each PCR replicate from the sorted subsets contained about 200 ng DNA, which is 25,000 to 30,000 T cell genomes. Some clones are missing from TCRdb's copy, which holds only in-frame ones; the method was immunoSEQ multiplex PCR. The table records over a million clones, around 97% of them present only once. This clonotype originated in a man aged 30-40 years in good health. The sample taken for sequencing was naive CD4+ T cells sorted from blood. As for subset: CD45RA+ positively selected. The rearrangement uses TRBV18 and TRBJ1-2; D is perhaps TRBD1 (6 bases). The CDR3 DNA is TGTGCCAGCTCACCTCCAGGGGTCGCAGGCTATGGCTACACCTTC. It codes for CASSPPGVAGYGYTF.